The clone carrying this T cell receptor (beta chain) is medium-sized within its sample. Its antigen remains unidentified. Both 60 Vbeta primers and 13 Jbeta primers went into the PCR. Here immunoSEQ multiplex PCR was the method, and the copy in TCRdb shows in-frame clones only, minus some. The repertoire holds tens of thousands of clones, with roughly 75% as singletons. CDR3 length: 15 residues. V was clipped by 7 bases and J by 5 bases; unmatched bases: 11. Germline values: CDR1 SQVTM, CDR2 ANQGSEA. The data derive from a study of cytomegalovirus exposure and HLA in healthy donors. Notes on the study in general: Common viral pathogens seemed, in a later analysis, to connect with several of the most significant clusters. Using the classifier, cytomegalovirus status was reportedly diagnosed with high specificity and sensitivity. Per a prior analysis, the majority of TCR beta V segments were productive roughly 90% or roughly 30% of the time.

What was sequenced was PBMCs. This TCR was recovered from a man aged 55 to 69 in good health and CMV-seropositive. The chain combines TRBV29-1 with TRBJ1-1; 12 bases are a match to TRBD1. In DNA, the CDR3 is TGCAGCGCCTTGGGACAGGGGGCCGGGGGTACTGAAGCTTTCTTT. Its protein is CSALGQGAGGTEAFF.